These T cell receptor beta chains were read from a single sample in a study of neurological immune-mediated disorders. TCRdb used MiXCR to reprocess the 5' RACE reads, holding one entry per CDR3 protein. The table records around 30,000 distinct CDR3 sequences, less than 2.5% of them present only once. The sequencing sample was made of PBMCs. The receptors here all came from a woman aged 45-59 years with multiple sclerosis. The CDR3 runs from the conserved cysteine through the conserved F or W. Fields, in order: clone size, V gene, J gene, D gene, CDR3 protein, CDR3 DNA. D genes are given only for firm matches. Some rows mark clone size as missing; the rest say once, few, many or name a class of expanded clone.

clone_size: many
v_call: TRBV5-1
j_call: TRBJ2-5
d_call: TRBD2
cdr3_aa: CASSGGRTLETQYF
cdr3_nt: TGCGCCAGCTCTGGCGGGAGAACCCTCGAGACCCAGTACTTC

clone_size: -
v_call: TRBV20-1
j_call: TRBJ1-2
d_call: -
cdr3_aa: CSASRGGANYGYTF
cdr3_nt: TGCAGTGCTAGCCGGGGGGGAGCTAACTATGGCTACACCTTC

clone_size: many
v_call: TRBV6-2/TRBV6-3
j_call: TRBJ2-5
d_call: TRBD1
cdr3_aa: CASSLDRVKETQYF
cdr3_nt: TGTGCCAGCAGCTTAGACAGGGTGAAAGAGACCCAGTACTTC

clone_size: many
v_call: TRBV7-2
j_call: TRBJ2-1
d_call: -
cdr3_aa: CASRGLGYNEQFF
cdr3_nt: TGTGCCAGCAGGGGGTTAGGATACAATGAGCAGTTCTTC

clone_size: many
v_call: TRBV20-1
j_call: TRBJ2-7
d_call: TRBD2
cdr3_aa: CSATGLAGSYEQYF
cdr3_nt: TGCAGTGCGACCGGACTAGCGGGTAGCTACGAGCAGTACTTC

clone_size: many
v_call: TRBV11-3
j_call: TRBJ2-3
d_call: -
cdr3_aa: CVSSLRLVDTQYF
cdr3_nt: TGTGTCAGCAGCCTCAGGCTGGTAGATACGCAGTATTTT

clone_size: many
v_call: TRBV7-8
j_call: TRBJ2-5
d_call: TRBD2
cdr3_aa: CASSLLAGGVETQYF
cdr3_nt: TGTGCCAGCAGCTTACTAGCGGGGGGGGTAGAGACCCAGTACTTC

clone_size: many
v_call: TRBV6-5
j_call: TRBJ1-2
d_call: TRBD1
cdr3_aa: CASSYTRTGEYGYTF
cdr3_nt: TGTGCCAGCAGTTACACCCGGACAGGAGAATATGGCTACACCTTC

clone_size: many
v_call: TRBV7-2
j_call: TRBJ1-5
d_call: -
cdr3_aa: CASSLARGEWQPQHF
cdr3_nt: TGTGCCAGCAGCTTAGCGAGAGGGGAGTGGCAGCCCCAGCATTTT

clone_size: many
v_call: TRBV27
j_call: TRBJ1-2
d_call: TRBD1
cdr3_aa: CASTSGGGGYTF
cdr3_nt: TGTGCCAGCACCTCAGGGGGCGGGGGCTACACCTTC

clone_size: many
v_call: TRBV4-1
j_call: TRBJ2-7
d_call: -
cdr3_aa: CASSHRGQGTYEQYF
cdr3_nt: TGCGCCAGCAGCCATCGAGGTCAGGGCACCTACGAGCAGTACTTC

clone_size: medium-sized
v_call: TRBV9
j_call: TRBJ2-6
d_call: -
cdr3_aa: CASSVANSGANVLTF
cdr3_nt: TGTGCCAGCAGCGTAGCGAACTCTGGGGCCAACGTCCTGACTTTC

clone_size: many
v_call: TRBV29-1
j_call: TRBJ1-5
d_call: -
cdr3_aa: CSVGEQGQPQHF
cdr3_nt: TGCAGCGTTGGGGAGCAAGGTCAGCCCCAGCATTTT

clone_size: many
v_call: TRBV20-1
j_call: TRBJ1-4
d_call: TRBD1
cdr3_aa: CSASQGGGEKLFF
cdr3_nt: TGCAGTGCTTCCCAGGGGGGAGGTGAAAAACTGTTTTTT

clone_size: many
v_call: TRBV6-6
j_call: TRBJ2-2
d_call: -
cdr3_aa: CASSYFSETGELFF
cdr3_nt: TGTGCCAGCAGTTACTTCTCCGAAACCGGGGAGCTGTTTTTT

clone_size: few
v_call: TRBV20-1
j_call: TRBJ2-1
d_call: TRBD2
cdr3_aa: CSARSLAGLPYNEQFF
cdr3_nt: TGCAGTGCTAGATCCCTAGCGGGATTGCCATACAATGAGCAGTTCTTC

clone_size: few
v_call: TRBV20-1
j_call: TRBJ2-1
d_call: TRBD2
cdr3_aa: CSASIGLARNEQFF
cdr3_nt: TGCAGTGCTAGCATCGGACTAGCGAGAAATGAGCAGTTCTTC

clone_size: many
v_call: TRBV5-1
j_call: TRBJ1-1
d_call: -
cdr3_aa: CASSLWTENTEAFF
cdr3_nt: TGCGCCAGCAGCTTATGGACCGAGAACACTGAAGCTTTCTTT

clone_size: many
v_call: TRBV20-1
j_call: TRBJ1-1
d_call: -
cdr3_aa: CSARVPGPQRAEAFF
cdr3_nt: TGCAGTGCTAGGGTACCGGGCCCACAGAGGGCTGAAGCTTTCTTT

clone_size: many
v_call: TRBV20-1
j_call: TRBJ2-1
d_call: TRBD1
cdr3_aa: CSAPTGGSSYNEQFF
cdr3_nt: TGCAGTGCTCCGACAGGGGGGAGCTCCTACAATGAGCAGTTCTTC

clone_size: few
v_call: TRBV12-3/TRBV12-4
j_call: TRBJ1-6
d_call: -
cdr3_aa: CASSLGSGSSPLHF
cdr3_nt: TGTGCCAGCAGTTTAGGGTCAGGGTCATCACCCCTCCACTTT

clone_size: many
v_call: TRBV9
j_call: TRBJ2-3
d_call: -
cdr3_aa: CASSVGVASTDTQYF
cdr3_nt: TGTGCCAGCAGCGTCGGGGTGGCTAGCACAGATACGCAGTATTTT

clone_size: many
v_call: TRBV7-2
j_call: TRBJ1-2
d_call: TRBD1
cdr3_aa: CASSLQSGRGRAIGYTF
cdr3_nt: TGTGCCAGCAGCTTACAGTCTGGCAGGGGGAGGGCTATTGGCTACACCTTC

clone_size: medium-sized
v_call: TRBV12-3/TRBV12-4
j_call: TRBJ2-7
d_call: -
cdr3_aa: CASSPGGQLDF
cdr3_nt: TGTGCCAGCAGCCCTGGGGGCCAGCTAGACTTC

clone_size: many
v_call: TRBV6-5
j_call: TRBJ2-1
d_call: TRBD2
cdr3_aa: CASSFTGREQFF
cdr3_nt: TGTGCCAGCAGTTTTACCGGGAGGGAGCAGTTCTTC

clone_size: many
v_call: TRBV4-2
j_call: TRBJ1-5
d_call: TRBD1
cdr3_aa: CASSQPLAGGNQPQHF
cdr3_nt: TGTGCCAGCAGCCAACCTCTCGCAGGGGGTAATCAGCCCCAGCATTTT

clone_size: few
v_call: TRBV9
j_call: TRBJ1-1
d_call: -
cdr3_aa: CASSVTGKTEAFF
cdr3_nt: TGTGCCAGCAGCGTTACAGGGAAGACTGAAGCTTTCTTT

clone_size: many
v_call: TRBV15
j_call: TRBJ1-1
d_call: -
cdr3_aa: CATSRDVTEAFF
cdr3_nt: TGTGCCACCAGCAGAGATGTTACTGAAGCTTTCTTT